This TCR beta chain was documented in a study of blood T cell repertoires in COVID-19. Turning to the study itself: The analysed material was cDNA or gDNA that came from T cells, B-cell-depleted T cells, or PBMCs.

In the authors' workflow: By means of reference gene primer amplification, nucleated cell counts were estimated. The repertoire was sequenced with immunoSEQ multiplex PCR; TCRdb's copy has only in-frame clones and lacks some. V and J calls and clone size come straight from that table; D and trimming were deduced from the DNA. The sample comprises roughly 430,000 clones, 88% of which are singletons, and approximately 1.5% rests with the top ten. Germline CDR1 SGHTA, CDR2 FQGNSA. This CDR3 region has 15 residues. The J segment lost 5 bases and the V segment lost 2 bases, leaving 9 bases of the junction unmatched. Exposed volunteers were people who met a COVID-19 case within 2 weeks before study entry.

V and J are TRBV7-2 and TRBJ2-7; 7 bases align to TRBD2. The specimen sequenced was PBMCs or T cells enriched from blood (not recorded which). This sequence originates from a woman between 18 and 29 years old who had been exposed to COVID-19. The CDR3 DNA follows: TGTGCCAGCAGCTTATATGGCGGGAGTAGCAACGAGCAGTACTTC. This encodes CASSLYGGSSNEQYF.